Listed below are T cell receptor beta chains from one sample, sequenced in a study of blood T cell repertoires in COVID-19. Sequencing was performed with immunoSEQ multiplex PCR; in TCRdb, only in-frame clones are kept and a portion is missing. The sample has around 100,000 clones; about 80% are singletons. The sample taken for sequencing was peripheral blood. These receptors originate from a man aged 60 to 69 with acute or convalescent COVID-19. Both conserved end residues are part of each CDR3. D genes are given only for firm matches. Expanded clones are given a class, and other clones once, few, many or no size at all.

TRBV28	TRBJ2-3	NA	TRBD2	TGTGCCAGCAGTTCGCCGCGATCCGGGACTAGCGGGAGCGGGGTGACAGATACGCAGTATTTT	CASSSPRSGTSGSGVTDTQYF
TRBV11-2	TRBJ2-1	NA	NA	TGTGCCAGCAGCTTCAGGCCCGCGATGTGGTCTTCGGATGAGCAGTTCTTC	CASSFRPAMWSSDEQFF
TRBV9	TRBJ2-3	few	TRBD2	TGTGCCAGCAGCGTTAGCGGGAGGACAGATACGCAGTATTTT	CASSVSGRTDTQYF
TRBV24-1	TRBJ2-5	NA	TRBD1	TGTGCCACCAGTGCATCGCTTTGGACAGGGCAGAATCGGGAGACCCAGTACTTC	CATSASLWTGQNRETQYF
TRBV6-5	TRBJ2-3	NA	NA	TGTGCCAGCAGCCGACTTAGTGATACGCAGTATTTT	CASSRLSDTQYF
TRBV7-8	TRBJ1-5	NA	NA	TGTGCCAGCAGCTTAGCGGCTGTCGTTCAGGGTGGTCAGCCCCAGCATTTT	CASSLAAVVQGGQPQHF
TRBV5-1	TRBJ2-6	NA	TRBD1	TGCGCCAGCAGCAGGACCGGGACAGGAATCTCTGGGGCCAACGTCCTGACTTTC	CASSRTGTGISGANVLTF
TRBV19	TRBJ1-1	once	TRBD1	TGTGCCAGTAGTCCCGGACAGGGATTCGGTTGGAACACTGAAGCTTTCTTT	CASSPGQGFGWNTEAFF
TRBV6-5	TRBJ1-1	few	TRBD1	TGTGCCAGCAGTTACTCGGGACAGGGCCCTGAAGCTTTCTTT	CASSYSGQGPEAFF
TRBV6-5	TRBJ2-3	NA	NA	TGTGCCAGCAGTCAGACAGATACGCAGTATTTT	CASSQTDTQYF
TRBV11-3	TRBJ2-3	NA	TRBD1	TGTGCCAGCAGCACCCGACAGGGGGATACAGATACGCAGTATTTT	CASSTRQGDTDTQYF
TRBV19	TRBJ2-3	NA	NA	TGTGCCAGTATTCCCGGGGGAACAGATACGCAGTATTTT	CASIPGGTDTQYF
TRBV18	TRBJ1-1	NA	TRBD1	TGTGCCAGCTCCCAGGGGGGCCTTAACACTGAAGCTTTCTTT	CASSQGGLNTEAFF
TRBV7-2	TRBJ1-1	NA	NA	TGTGCCAGCAGCTTAGAAAAGAGGAACACTGAAGCTTTCTTT	CASSLEKRNTEAFF
TRBV4-1	TRBJ2-1	once	NA	TGCGCCAGCAGCCAAACCCTTCGTGGAGGGGTCTCCTACAATGAGCAGTTCTTC	CASSQTLRGGVSYNEQFF
TRBV5-1	TRBJ2-5	NA	TRBD2	TGCGCCAGCAGCTTGGTAGCTAGCGGGCAAGAGACCCAGTACTTC	CASSLVASGQETQYF
TRBV5-4	TRBJ2-5	NA	TRBD2	TGTGCCAGCAGCTCCGGGGGTCTAGCGGGAATGGGAGAGACCCAGTACTTC	CASSSGGLAGMGETQYF
TRBV6-6	TRBJ2-1	NA	TRBD2	TGTGCCAGCAGTTACTCGAGGTCTAGCGGTTCGGGCGAGCAGTTCTTC	CASSYSRSSGSGEQFF
TRBV10-3	TRBJ1-6	NA	NA	TGTGCCATCAGTGAGGGGGCTTTTTCCTATAATTCACCCCTCCACTTT	CAISEGAFSYNSPLHF
TRBV4-2	TRBJ1-5	NA	TRBD1	TGTGCCAGCAGCCAAGGCCTGGGGACAGGGGACCAGCCCCAGCATTTT	CASSQGLGTGDQPQHF
TRBV11-2	TRBJ1-1	NA	NA	TGTGCCAGCAGCTTAGACAGTCCAGGGAACACTGAAGCTTTCTTT	CASSLDSPGNTEAFF
TRBV7-8	TRBJ2-2	NA	NA	TGTGCCAGCAGCTTAGGAGTGTCCGGGGAGCTGTTTTTT	CASSLGVSGELFF
TRBV5-5	TRBJ2-3	NA	NA	TGTGCCAGCAGCAGGAACGCGGGACAGCCCGGAGGGACGCAGTATTTT	CASSRNAGQPGGTQYF
TRBV19	TRBJ1-1	NA	NA	TGTGCCAGTAGTACTATACCTCCGGGACAGAACACTGAAGCTTTCTTT	CASSTIPPGQNTEAFF
TRBV5-5	TRBJ2-7	once	NA	TGTGCCAGCAGCCTGGACGTAGCCGGGACTCTCAGCTCCTACGAGCAGTACTTC	CASSLDVAGTLSSYEQYF
TRBV7-8	TRBJ2-3	few	TRBD2	TGTGCCAGCAGCCGCGGGACTAGCGAACGAAGCACAGATACGCAGTATTTT	CASSRGTSERSTDTQYF